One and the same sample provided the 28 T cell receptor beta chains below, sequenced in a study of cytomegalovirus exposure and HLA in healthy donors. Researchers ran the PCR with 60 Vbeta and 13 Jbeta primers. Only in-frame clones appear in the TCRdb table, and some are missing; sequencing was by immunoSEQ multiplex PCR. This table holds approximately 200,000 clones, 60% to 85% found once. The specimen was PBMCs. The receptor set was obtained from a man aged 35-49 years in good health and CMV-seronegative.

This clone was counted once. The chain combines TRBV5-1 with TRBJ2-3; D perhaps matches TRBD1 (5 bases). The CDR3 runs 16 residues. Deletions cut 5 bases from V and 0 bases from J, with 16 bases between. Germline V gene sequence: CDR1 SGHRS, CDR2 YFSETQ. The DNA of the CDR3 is TGCGCCAGCAGTTTTCGACAGTATTCTAGCACAGATACGCAGTATTTT. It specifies CASSFRQYSSTDTQYF.

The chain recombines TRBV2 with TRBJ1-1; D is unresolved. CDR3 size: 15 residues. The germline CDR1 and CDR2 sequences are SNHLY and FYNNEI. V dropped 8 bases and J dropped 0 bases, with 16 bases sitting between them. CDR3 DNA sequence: TGTGCCAGCGGAGAGAAGATAAGCATGAACACTGAAGCTTTCTTT. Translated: CASGEKISMNTEAFF.

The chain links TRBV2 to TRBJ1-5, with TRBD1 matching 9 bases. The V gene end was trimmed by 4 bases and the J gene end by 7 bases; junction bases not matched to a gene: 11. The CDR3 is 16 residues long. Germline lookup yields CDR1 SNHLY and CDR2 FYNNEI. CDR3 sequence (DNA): TGTGCCAGCAGTGTGTCCCGGGACAGGGCTATACAGCCCCAGCATTTT. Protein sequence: CASSVSRDRAIQPQHF.

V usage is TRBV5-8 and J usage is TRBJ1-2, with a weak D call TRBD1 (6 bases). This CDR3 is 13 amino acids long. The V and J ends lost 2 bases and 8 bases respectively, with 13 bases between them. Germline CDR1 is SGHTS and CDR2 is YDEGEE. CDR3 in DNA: TGTGCCAGCAGCTTCAGTGGGGGCGGGGGCTACACCTTC. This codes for CASSFSGGGGYTF.

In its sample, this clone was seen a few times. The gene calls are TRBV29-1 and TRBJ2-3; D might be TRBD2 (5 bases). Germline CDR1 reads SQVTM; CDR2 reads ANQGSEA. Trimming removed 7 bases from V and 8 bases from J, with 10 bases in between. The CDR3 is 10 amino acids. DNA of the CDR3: TGCAGCGCAGAAGGAGGTACGCAGTATTTT. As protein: CSAEGGTQYF.

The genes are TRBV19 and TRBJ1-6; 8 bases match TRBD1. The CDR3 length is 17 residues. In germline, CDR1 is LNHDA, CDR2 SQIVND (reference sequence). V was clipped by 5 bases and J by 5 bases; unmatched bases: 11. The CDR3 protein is CASSPRLTGADNSPLHF. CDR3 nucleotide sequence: TGTGCCAGTAGTCCCCGGTTGACAGGGGCGGATAATTCACCCCTCCACTTT.

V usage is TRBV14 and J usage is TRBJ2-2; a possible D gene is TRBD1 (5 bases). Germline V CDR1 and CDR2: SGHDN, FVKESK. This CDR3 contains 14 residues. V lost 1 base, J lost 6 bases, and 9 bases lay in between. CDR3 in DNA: TGTGCCAGCAGCCAAGGTTTCAGGGCCGGGGAGCTGTTTTTT. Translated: CASSQGFRAGELFF. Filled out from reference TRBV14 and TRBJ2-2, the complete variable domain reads EAGVTQFPSHSVIEKGQTVTLRCDPISGHDNLYWYRRVMGKEIKFLLHFVKESKQDESGMPNNRFLAERTGGTYSTLKVQPAELEDSGVYFCASSQGFRAGELFFGEGSRLTVL.

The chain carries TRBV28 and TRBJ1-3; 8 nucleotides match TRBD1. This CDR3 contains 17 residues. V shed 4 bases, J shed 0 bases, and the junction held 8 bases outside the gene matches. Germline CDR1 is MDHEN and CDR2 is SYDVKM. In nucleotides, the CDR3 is TGTGCCAGCAGTTGGAGGTGGACAGGGAGCTCTGGAAACACCATATATTTT. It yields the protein CASSWRWTGSSGNTIYF.

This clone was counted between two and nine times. The CDR3 here is CASSPTHRGDSYEQYF. The CDR3, as DNA: TGTGCCAGCAGCCCAACGCACAGGGGCGATTCCTACGAGCAGTACTTC. The V gene is TRBV7-9, the J gene TRBJ2-7; 7 nucleotides match TRBD1. V trimming: 5 bases; J trimming: 1 base; junction bases outside the gene matches: 11. The germline CDR1 and CDR2 sequences are SEHNR and FQNEAQ (reference sequence). This CDR3 comprises 16 residues.

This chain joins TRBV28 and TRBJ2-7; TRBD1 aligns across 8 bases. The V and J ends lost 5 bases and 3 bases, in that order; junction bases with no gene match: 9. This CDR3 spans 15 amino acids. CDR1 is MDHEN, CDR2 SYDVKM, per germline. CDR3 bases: TGTGCCAGCAGTCCGCCCGGGACAGGTAACTACGAGCAGTACTTC. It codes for CASSPPGTGNYEQYF.

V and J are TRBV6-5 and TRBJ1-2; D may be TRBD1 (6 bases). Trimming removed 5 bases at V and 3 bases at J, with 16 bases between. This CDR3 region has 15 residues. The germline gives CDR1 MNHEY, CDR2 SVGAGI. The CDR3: CASSTGTRDDYGYTF. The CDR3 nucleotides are TGTGCCAGCAGTACCGGGACACGCGACGACTATGGCTACACCTTC.

The CDR3 region has the DNA TGTGCCAGCAGCTTTTCCAAGACCCAGTACTTC. Residues: CASSFSKTQYF. The chain joins TRBV11-2 to TRBJ2-5; D ambiguous. Trimming stripped 3 bases from V and 6 bases from J, with 5 bases between. The germline gives CDR1 SGHAT, CDR2 FQNNGV. The CDR3 sequence is 11 residues long.

The CDR3 is CASSLGADQPQHF. The CDR3 DNA sequence: TGTGCCAGCAGCTTGGGGGCGGATCAGCCCCAGCATTTT. This chain connects TRBV7-9 to TRBJ1-5; TRBD1 is a possible D gene (6 bases). The CDR3 spans 13 residues. Between the trimmed V and J ends, which lost 3 bases and 5 bases, there was a span of 8 bases. The germline gives CDR1 SEHNR, CDR2 FQNEAQ (reference sequence).

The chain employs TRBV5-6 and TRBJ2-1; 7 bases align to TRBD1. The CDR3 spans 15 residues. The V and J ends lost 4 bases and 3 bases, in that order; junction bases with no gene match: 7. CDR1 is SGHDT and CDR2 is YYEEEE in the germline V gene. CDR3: CASSTIRDSYNEQFF. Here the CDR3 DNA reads TGTGCCAGCAGCACTATCCGGGACAGCTACAATGAGCAGTTCTTC.

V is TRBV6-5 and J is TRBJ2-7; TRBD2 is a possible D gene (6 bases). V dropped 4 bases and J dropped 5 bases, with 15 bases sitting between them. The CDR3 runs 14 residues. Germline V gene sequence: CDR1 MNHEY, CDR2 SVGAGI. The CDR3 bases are TGTGCCAGCAGTTCGCCGCGGGAAGCCCACGAGCAGTACTTC. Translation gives CASSSPREAHEQYF.

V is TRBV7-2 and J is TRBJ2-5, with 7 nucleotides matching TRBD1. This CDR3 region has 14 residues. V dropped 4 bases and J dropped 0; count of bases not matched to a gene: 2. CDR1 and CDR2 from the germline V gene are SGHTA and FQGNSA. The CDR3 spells CASSWGQYQETQYF. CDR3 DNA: TGTGCCAGCAGCTGGGGACAGTACCAAGAGACCCAGTACTTC.

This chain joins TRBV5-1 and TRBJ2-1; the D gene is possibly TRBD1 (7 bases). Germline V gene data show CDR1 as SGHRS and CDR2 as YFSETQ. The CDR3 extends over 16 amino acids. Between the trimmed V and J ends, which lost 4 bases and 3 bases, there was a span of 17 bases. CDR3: CASSPGGTAIYNEQFF. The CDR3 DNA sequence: TGCGCCAGCAGCCCTGGCGGGACAGCGATCTACAATGAGCAGTTCTTC.

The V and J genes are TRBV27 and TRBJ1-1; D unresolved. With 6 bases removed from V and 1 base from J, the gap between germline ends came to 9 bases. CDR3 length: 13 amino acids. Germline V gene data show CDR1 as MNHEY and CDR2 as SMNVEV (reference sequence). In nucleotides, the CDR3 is TGTGCCAGCAGCCCCAGGTGGAACACTGAAGCTTTCTTT. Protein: CASSPRWNTEAFF.

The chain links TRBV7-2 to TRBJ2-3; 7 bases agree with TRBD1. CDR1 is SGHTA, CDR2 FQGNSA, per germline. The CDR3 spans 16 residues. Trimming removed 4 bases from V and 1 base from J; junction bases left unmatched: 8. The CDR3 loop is CASSWADRIRTDTQYF. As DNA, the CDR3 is TGTGCCAGCAGCTGGGCGGACAGGATCCGCACAGATACGCAGTATTTT. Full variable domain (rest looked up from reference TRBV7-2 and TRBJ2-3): GAGVSQSPSNKVTEKGKDVELRCDPISGHTALYWYRQSLGQGLEFLIYFQGNSAPDKSGLPSDRFSAERTGGSVSTLTIQRTQQEDSAVYLCASSWADRIRTDTQYFGPGTRLTVL.

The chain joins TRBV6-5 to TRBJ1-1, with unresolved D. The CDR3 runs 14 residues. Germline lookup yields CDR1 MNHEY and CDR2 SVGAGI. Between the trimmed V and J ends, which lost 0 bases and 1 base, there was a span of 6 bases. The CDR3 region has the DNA TGTGCCAGCAGTTACTCCTATCGGAACACTGAAGCTTTCTTT. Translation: CASSYSYRNTEAFF.

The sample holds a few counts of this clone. CDR3 DNA sequence: TGTGCCAGCAGCCGGGGCGGGGGGCGCTACAATGAGCAGTTCTTC. This sequence encodes CASSRGGGRYNEQFF. The chain couples TRBV7-2 to TRBJ2-1; 8 bases match TRBD2. The CDR3 has 15 amino acids. Germline CDR1 SGHTA, CDR2 FQGNSA. The junction had 6 bases not matched to a gene; V was cut back by 5 bases and J by 3 bases.

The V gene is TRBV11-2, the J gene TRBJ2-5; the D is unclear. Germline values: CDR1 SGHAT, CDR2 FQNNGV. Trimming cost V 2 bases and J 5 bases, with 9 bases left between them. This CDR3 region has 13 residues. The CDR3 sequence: CASSLKVGETQYF. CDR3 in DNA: TGTGCCAGCAGCTTAAAGGTCGGGGAGACCCAGTACTTC.

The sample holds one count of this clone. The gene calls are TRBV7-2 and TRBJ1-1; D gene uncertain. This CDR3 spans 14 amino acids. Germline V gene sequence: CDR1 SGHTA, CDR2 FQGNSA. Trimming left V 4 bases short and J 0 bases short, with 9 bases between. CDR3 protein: CASSSELMNTEAFF. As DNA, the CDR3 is TGTGCCAGCAGCTCTGAGCTGATGAACACTGAAGCTTTCTTT.

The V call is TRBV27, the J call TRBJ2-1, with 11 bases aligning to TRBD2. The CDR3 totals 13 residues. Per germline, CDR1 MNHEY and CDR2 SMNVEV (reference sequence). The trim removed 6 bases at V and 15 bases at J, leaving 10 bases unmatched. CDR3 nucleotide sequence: TGTGCCAGCAGCTTTAGCGGGAGGGAGGGACGGTTCTTC. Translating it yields CASSFSGREGRFF.

The CDR3: CASGLSNEQFF. CDR3 DNA sequence: TGTGCTAGTGGTCTCTCGAATGAGCAGTTCTTC. The rearrangement links TRBV12-5 to TRBJ2-1; D remains unclear. The ends were cut back, 5 bases at V and 7 bases at J, with 6 bases in the middle. Germline assignment: CDR1 LGHNT and CDR2 FRNRAP. The CDR3 is made up of 11 amino acids.

In nucleotides, the CDR3 is TGTGCCAGCAGCATGAATACAGGTAGCAATCAGCCCCAGCATTTT. This encodes CASSMNTGSNQPQHF. The chain is built from TRBV5-5 and TRBJ1-5; the D gene is possibly TRBD1 (5 bases). Germline CDR1 SGHKS, CDR2 YYEKEE (reference sequence). The CDR3 consists of 15 residues. Between the trimmed V and J ends, which lost 4 bases and 0 bases, there was a span of 11 bases.

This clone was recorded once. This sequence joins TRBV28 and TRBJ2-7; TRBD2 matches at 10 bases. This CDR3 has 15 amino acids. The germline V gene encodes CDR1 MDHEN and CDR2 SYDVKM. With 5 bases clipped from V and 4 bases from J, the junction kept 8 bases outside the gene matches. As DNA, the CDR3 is TGTGCCAGCAGTCCTCTAGCGGGAGACCCTTACGAGCAGTACTTC. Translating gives CASSPLAGDPYEQYF.

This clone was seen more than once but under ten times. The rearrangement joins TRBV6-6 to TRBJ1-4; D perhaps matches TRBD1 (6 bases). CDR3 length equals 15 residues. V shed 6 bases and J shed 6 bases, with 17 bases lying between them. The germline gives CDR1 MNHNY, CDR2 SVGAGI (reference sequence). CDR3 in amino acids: CASSRPGSGDEKLFF. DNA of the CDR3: TGTGCCAGCAGCAGGCCGGGATCAGGGGATGAAAAACTGTTTTTT.